The 6 T cell receptor beta chains below all came from one sample that was sequenced in a study of spatial heterogeneity in lung cancer (dated by TCRdb to the late 2010s). The protocol used for the library was 5' RACE. Sequencing was carried out with a NextSeq 500. The public reads were quality trimmed at Q25 with fastp and then assembled into clones with MiXCR by TCRdb, keeping productive beta chains. Entries are consolidated by CDR3 protein sequence, retaining the most common genes and DNA. In this sample the table shows 4,000 to 6,000 distinct CDR3 sequences, around 20% of which occur a single time. Jointly, the top ten make up 20% of the sample. Reading the label with the study, this specimen's time point is: sample taken at primary tumor resection. TCR sequencing used whole RNA extracted from tumor and nontumor lung tissue, or from cryopreserved PBMC samples, without cell sorting. The specimen comprised normal lung tissue next to the tumor, sampled at surgery. All receptors derive from a male donor with early-stage non-small cell lung cancer.

This clonotype is medium-sized (0.01 to 0.1%) in the sample. The chain couples TRBV6-5 to TRBJ2-2, with TRBD2 matching over 13 bases. Germline V CDR1 and CDR2: MNHEY, SVGAGI. This CDR3 is 17 amino acids long. The ends lost 7 bases at V and 3 bases at J; junction bases unmatched: 8. The CDR3 coding sequence is TGTGCCAGCACCCGAATAACTAGCGGGGGGGACACCGGGGAGCTGTTTTTT. Translated, it gives CASTRITSGGDTGELFF.

This clonotype was recorded many times. V and J are TRBV2 and TRBJ2-3, with a tentative D call TRBD2 (6 bases). The CDR3 length is 16 residues. CDR1 is SNHLY, CDR2 FYNNEI, per germline. V lost 6 bases and J 7 bases, leaving 23 bases between the germline ends. The CDR3 nucleotides read TGTGCCAGCAGGGCGGGGTTAGCGGCCGGTCTGAATACGCAGTATTTT. Translation: CASRAGLAAGLNTQYF.

V gene TRBV13 combines with J gene TRBJ2-7, with D possibly TRBD1 on 6 matching bases. V was cut by 0 bases and J by 2 bases, with 11 bases left in between. The CDR3 runs to 15 residues. In germline, CDR1 is PRHDT, CDR2 FYEKMQ (reference sequence). The CDR3 DNA follows: TGTGCCAGCAGCTTAGGCCCCGGGACACCCTACGAGCAGTACTTC. It specifies CASSLGPGTPYEQYF. Full variable domain (remainder filled in from reference TRBV13 and TRBJ2-7): AAGVIQSPRHLIKEKRETATLKCYPIPRHDTVYWYQQGPGQDPQFLISFYEKMQSDKGSIPDRFSAQQFSDYHSELNMSSLELGDSALYFCASSLGPGTPYEQYFGPGTRLTVT.

The chain is built from TRBV5-1 and TRBJ2-3; weak D call: TRBD1 (7 bases). Germline values: CDR1 SGHRS, CDR2 YFSETQ. V was clipped by 4 bases and J by 3 bases, with 12 bases between them. This CDR3 region has 14 residues. CDR3 coding DNA: TGCGCCAGCAGCCGTTCAGGGGGGACAGATACGCAGTATTTT. It translates to CASSRSGGTDTQYF. Supplemented by reference TRBV5-1 and TRBJ2-3, the full variable domain reads KAGVTQTPRYLIKTRGQQVTLSCSPISGHRSVSWYQQTPGQGLQFLFEYFSETQRNKGNFPGRFSGRQFSNSRSEMNVSTLELGDSALYLCASSRSGGTDTQYFGPGTRLTVL.

There are many counts of this clonotype. The V call is TRBV10-2, the J call TRBJ1-4; D is perhaps TRBD1 (5 bases). V lost 2 bases and J lost 4, with 11 bases in between. Per the germline V gene, CDR1 is WSHSY and CDR2 is SAAADI. The CDR3 spans 15 residues. This chain's CDR3 is CASSERGAGNEKLFF. The CDR3 nucleotides read TGCGCCAGCAGTGAGAGAGGGGCGGGTAATGAAAAACTGTTTTTT.

The rearrangement links TRBV3-1 to TRBJ2-5; no clear D gene. V was shortened by 2 bases and J by 4 bases, with 5 bases between the two germline ends. This CDR3 has 12 amino acids. CDR1 and CDR2 (germline): LGHDT, YNNKEL (reference sequence). CDR3 sequence reads: CASSQRRETQYF. CDR3 bases: TGTGCCAGCAGCCAACGTCGAGAGACCCAGTACTTC.